Presented here are 20 T cell receptor beta chains from one specimen sequenced in a study of shared clonotypes between healthy human individuals. Profiled with immunoSEQ multiplex PCR; TCRdb holds only in-frame clones, not every one. The table lists about 110,000 clones, 68% of them singletons, with approximately 25% in the top ten. The specimen was memory CD8+ T cells sorted from blood. As to subset: CD45RO+ cells pooled with CCR7-negative TemRA cells. These receptor sequences come from a woman aged 30 to 39 in good health.

This clone has a handful of counts. The chain joins TRBV4-1 to TRBJ1-2; 11 nucleotides line up with TRBD1. The ends lost 0 bases at V and 6 bases at J; junction bases unmatched: 12. The CDR3 totals 18 residues. CDR1 is MGHRA and CDR2 is YSYEKL in the germline V gene. The CDR3 nucleotides are TGCGCCAGCAGCCAAGATTGGGTCGGACAGGGGGCGCAGGATGGCTACACCTTC. Its protein is CASSQDWVGQGAQDGYTF.

This clone occurred a few times. V gene TRBV19 combines with J gene TRBJ1-3, with D possibly matching TRBD1 (5 bases). V was pared by 0 bases and J by 3 bases, with 12 bases between. In germline, CDR1 is LNHDA, CDR2 SQIVND (reference sequence). There are 16 residues in the CDR3. In DNA, the CDR3 is TGTGCCAGTAGTATAGACGTCACGGGGCTTGGAAACACCATATATTTT. Amino acids: CASSIDVTGLGNTIYF.

This clone was seen a few times. V and J are TRBV5-1 and TRBJ2-2; no clear D gene. CDR1 is SGHRS and CDR2 is YFSETQ in the germline V gene. Trimming took off 1 base at V and 2 bases at J, with 12 bases between the two ends. The CDR3 has 16 residues. In nucleotides, the CDR3 is TGCGCCAGCAGCTTGTTCCCCCAAATCAACACCGGGGAGCTGTTTTTT. Residues: CASSLFPQINTGELFF.

The chain links TRBV5-1 to TRBJ2-7; unclear D gene. Trimming removed 0 bases at V and 7 bases at J, with 17 bases between. This CDR3 comprises 15 residues. Looked up from germline, CDR1 is SGHRS and CDR2 is YFSETQ. The CDR3: CASSLAEGKAREQYF. For the CDR3, the DNA is TGCGCCAGCAGCTTGGCCGAAGGTAAGGCGAGGGAGCAGTACTTC.

The CDR3 DNA is TGCAGCGTTGTCCTAGCGGGGTTAGTGAACATTCAGTACTTC. Protein: CSVVLAGLVNIQYF. The chain carries TRBV29-1 and TRBJ2-4; TRBD2 agrees at 9 bases. The ends lost 4 bases at V and 7 bases at J; junction bases unmatched: 8. From germline, CDR1 is SQVTM and CDR2 ANQGSEA. This CDR3 spans 14 amino acids.

The chain recombines TRBV9 with TRBJ2-2; TRBD2 might be the D (5 bases). The CDR3 is made up of 15 amino acids. Between the trimmed V and J ends, which lost 5 bases and 6 bases, there was a span of 17 bases. CDR1 and CDR2 (germline): SGDLS, YYNGEE. The CDR3 sequence: CASRLGGGAAGELFF. The CDR3 region has the DNA TGTGCCAGCAGGCTTGGCGGAGGAGCAGCCGGGGAGCTGTTTTTT.

This chain connects TRBV28 to TRBJ2-6; 8 nucleotides line up with TRBD1. Germline V lookup: CDR1 MDHEN, CDR2 SYDVKM. This CDR3 contains 14 residues. Trimming removed 5 bases from V and 3 bases from J; junction bases left unmatched: 0. Here the CDR3 DNA reads TGTGCCAGCAGTGGGACAGGTGGGGCCAACGTCCTGACTTTC. Protein product: CASSGTGGANVLTF.

The table lists this clone with a few counts. V usage is TRBV7-2 and J usage is TRBJ2-5; 7 nucleotides align to TRBD2. The end of the DNA aligns better with TRBJ2-7, so the J call may be wrong. Germline loops: CDR1 SGHTA, CDR2 FQGNSA. The CDR3 sequence is 16 residues long. Here the CDR3 DNA reads TGTGCCAGCAGCTTACTTGCGGGAGTAGGGGTGGGCGAGCAGTACTTC. It specifies CASSLLAGVGVGEQYF.

The rearrangement joins TRBV5-4 to TRBJ2-7, with D perhaps matching TRBD2 (5 bases). Trimming removed 4 bases at V and 1 base at J, with 15 bases between. The CDR3 length is 15 residues. CDR1 and CDR2 from the germline V gene are SGHNT and YYREEE (reference sequence). The CDR3 here is CASSEDGRGSYEQYF. CDR3 coding DNA: TGTGCCAGCAGCGAGGACGGAAGAGGGTCCTACGAGCAGTACTTC.

The genes are TRBV6-5 and TRBJ1-1; possibly TRBD1 for D (6 bases). With 6 bases removed from V and 0 bases from J, the gap between germline ends came to 11 bases. The CDR3 extends over 14 amino acids. Germline assignment: CDR1 MNHEY and CDR2 SVGAGI. CDR3 region: CASSLGHMNTEAFF. The CDR3 nucleotides are TGTGCCAGCAGCCTGGGACACATGAACACTGAAGCTTTCTTT.

The rearrangement links TRBV5-3 to TRBJ1-4, with D perhaps matching TRBD1 (5 bases). TRBV5-3 carries the ORF label, with uncertain function. The V gene lost 4 bases and the J gene lost 6 bases, with 19 bases spanning the gap. The CDR3 sequence is 16 residues long. The CDR3: CARSPWLEGGDEKLFF. CDR3 bases: TGTGCCAGAAGCCCTTGGTTGGAGGGAGGGGATGAAAAACTGTTTTTT.

The chain carries TRBV2 and TRBJ1-4, with D possibly matching TRBD1 (5 bases). This CDR3 contains 15 residues. V gave up 3 bases and J gave up 8 bases, with 16 bases separating them. CDR1 and CDR2 from the germline V gene are SNHLY and FYNNEI. CDR3 loop: CASSDVVREDEKLFF. CDR3 in DNA: TGTGCCAGCAGTGACGTCGTCAGGGAGGACGAAAAACTGTTTTTT. Filled out from reference TRBV2 and TRBJ1-4, the complete variable domain reads EPEVTQTPSHQVTQMGQEVILRCVPISNHLYFYWYRQILGQKVEFLVSFYNNEISEKSEIFDDQFSVERPDGSNFTLKIRSTKLEDSAMYFCASSDVVREDEKLFFGSGTQLSVL.

The V and J genes are TRBV19 and TRBJ1-5; possible D gene TRBD1, 6 bases. CDR1 and CDR2 (germline): LNHDA, SQIVND (reference sequence). The CDR3 consists of 14 residues. The V gene lost 6 bases and the J gene lost 4 bases, with 13 bases spanning the gap. CDR3 nucleotides: TGTGCCAGTAGGATACAGGGAATTAATCAGCCCCAGCATTTT. It codes for CASRIQGINQPQHF. The complete variable domain, with remaining parts taken from reference TRBV19 and TRBJ1-5, reads DGGITQSPKYLFRKEGQNVTLSCEQNLNHDAMYWYRQDPGQGLRLIYYSQIVNDFQKGDIAEGYSVSREKKESFPLTVTSAQKNPTAFYLCASRIQGINQPQHFGDGTRLSIL.

The chain uses TRBV2 and TRBJ2-7, with TRBD1 identical over 7 bases. The CDR3 length is 12 residues. Germline CDR1 SNHLY, CDR2 FYNNEI. V shed 8 bases and J 8 bases; nucleotides not matched to a gene: 9. The CDR3 loop reads CASEGQSPQQYF. For the CDR3, the DNA is TGTGCCAGCGAGGGACAGTCCCCTCAGCAGTACTTC.

The chain couples TRBV7-9 to TRBJ1-2, with 8 bases lining up with TRBD1. Germline V gene sequence: CDR1 SEHNR, CDR2 FQNEAQ (reference sequence). The CDR3 contains 14 residues. J lost 4 bases, V lost 6 bases, and 7 bases had no gene match. The CDR3 loop is CASSSTGGTYGYTF. Here the CDR3 DNA reads TGTGCCAGCAGTTCCACAGGGGGAACCTATGGCTACACCTTC.

As regards this clone: A read error may be the cause here, since a much bigger clone is one base away. The gene calls are TRBV15 and TRBJ2-5, with D perhaps assigned TRBD1 or TRBD2 (6 bases each). From germline, CDR1 is LNHNV and CDR2 YYDKDF (reference sequence). This CDR3 comprises 15 residues. V was pared by 2 bases and J by 4 bases, with 14 bases between. In DNA form, the CDR3 reads TGTGCCACCAGCAGAAAATCGGGGGCCCCAGAGACCCAGTACTTC. It yields the protein CATSRKSGAPETQYF. Filled out from reference TRBV15 and TRBJ2-5, the complete variable domain reads DAMVIQNPRYQVTQFGKPVTLSCSQTLNHNVMYWYQQKSSQAPKLLFHYYDKDFNNEADTPDNFQSRRPNTSFCFLDIRSPGLGDTAMYLCATSRKSGAPETQYFGPGTRLLVL.

This clone is deemed medium-sized (0.01 to 0.1%). The chain employs TRBV7-8 and TRBJ1-3, with D perhaps TRBD1 (5 bases). With 0 bases removed from V and 7 bases from J, the gap between germline ends came to 16 bases. In germline, CDR1 is SGHVS, CDR2 FQNEAQ. This CDR3 spans 16 amino acids. CDR3 sequence: CASSLAPRDGGNTIYF. CDR3 DNA sequence: TGTGCCAGCAGCTTAGCGCCCAGGGACGGGGGGAACACCATATATTTT.

The chain recombines TRBV4-1 with TRBJ2-7; 11 bases map to TRBD2. Germline V gene sequence: CDR1 MGHRA, CDR2 YSYEKL. After removal of 0 bases from V and 3 bases from J, the junction contained 4 bases not matched to a gene. The CDR3 length is 16 residues. In nucleotides, the CDR3 is TGCGCCAGCAGCCAAGATTGGACTAGCGGGTTCTACGAGCAGTACTTC. It encodes CASSQDWTSGFYEQYF.

In this sample, this clone turned up a few times. The V gene is TRBV6-4, the J gene TRBJ2-3; 9 nucleotides match TRBD2. The germline V gene has CDR1 MRHNA and CDR2 SNTAGT. CDR3 length: 16 amino acids. With V trimmed by 7 bases and J by 4 bases, 12 bases remained unmatched. In DNA form, the CDR3 reads TGTGCCAGCATAGAGGAAGCGGGAGGAGGTGCAGATACGCAGTATTTT. Amino acids: CASIEEAGGGADTQYF.

The chain couples TRBV11-2 to TRBJ2-7; either TRBD1 or TRBD2 may supply D (5 bases each). CDR3 size: 15 residues. CDR1 SGHAT and CDR2 FQNNGV come from the germline V gene. Deletions cut 4 bases from V and 3 bases from J, with 16 bases between. In nucleotides, the CDR3 is TGTGCCAGCAGCTCTAGCCCCGGGGCTATCTACGAGCAGTACTTC. Translation: CASSSSPGAIYEQYF. The full variable domain, in which reference TRBV11-2 and TRBJ2-7 provide the parts outside the CDR3, is EAGVAQSPRYKIIEKRQSVAFWCNPISGHATLYWYQQILGQGPKLLIQFQNNGVVDDSQLPKDRFSAERLKGVDSTLKIQPAKLEDSAVYLCASSSSPGAIYEQYFGPGTRLTVT.